These 15 T cell receptor beta chains came from one sample sequenced in a study of OX40 agonist ivuxolimab in advanced cancers. Repertoires were generated with immunoSEQ multiplex PCR, while TCRdb's copy carries only in-frame clones and drops some. This sample has tens of thousands of clones, with approximately 90% found just once. Material: CD4+ or CD8+ T cells sorted from blood, obtained in a trial of the OX40 agonist ivuxolimab. These receptors all come from an adult with an advanced solid tumor such as melanoma, head and neck, liver or kidney cancer.

The chain combines TRBV18 with TRBJ2-3, with a weak D call TRBD1 (5 bases). CDR1 KGHSH and CDR2 LQKENI come from the germline V gene. V shed 5 bases and J shed 2 bases, with 11 bases lying between them. The CDR3 has 14 amino acids. CDR3 DNA sequence: TGTGCCAGCTCAGCTACAGGACCCACAGATACGCAGTATTTT. Translated, it gives CASSATGPTDTQYF.

V usage is TRBV14 and J usage is TRBJ2-6; 9 bases agree with TRBD1. CDR3 length: 15 residues. Germline assignment: CDR1 SGHDN and CDR2 FVKESK. After removal of 4 bases from V and 2 bases from J, the junction contained 0 bases not matched to a gene. CDR3 protein: CASSRQGAGANVLTF. The CDR3 DNA is TGTGCCAGCAGCCGACAGGGGGCTGGGGCCAACGTCCTGACTTTC.

The chain recombines TRBV4-2 with TRBJ2-3, with 14 bases aligning to TRBD2. The CDR3 spans 21 residues. V shed 1 base and J 0 bases; nucleotides not matched to a gene: 12. The germline V gene has CDR1 LGHNA and CDR2 YNFKEQ. DNA of the CDR3: TGTGCCAGCAGCCAAGTTCCGGGACTAGCGGGAGCGCACTCTAGCACAGATACGCAGTATTTT. Residues: CASSQVPGLAGAHSSTDTQYF.

J is TRBJ2-5 and V is TRBV6-5, with 10 bases identical to TRBD2. The germline gives CDR1 MNHEY, CDR2 SVGAGI. The CDR3 loop spans 14 amino acids. Trimming removed 8 bases from V and 0 bases from J; junction bases left unmatched: 3. This CDR3 is CASGLAGDQETQYF. For the CDR3, the DNA is TGTGCCAGCGGGCTAGCGGGAGACCAAGAGACCCAGTACTTC.

The chain has TRBV9 and TRBJ2-7, with TRBD2 as a possible D gene (7 bases). With 2 bases removed from V and 1 base from J, the gap between germline ends came to 16 bases. The CDR3 consists of 16 residues. Germline V gives CDR1 SGDLS, CDR2 YYNGEE. CDR3 DNA: TGTGCCAGCAGCGTGGGGGGGCTAGATGATTCCTACGAGCAGTACTTC. Amino acids: CASSVGGLDDSYEQYF.

V is TRBV7-6 and J is TRBJ2-2; 9 positions match TRBD2. The CDR3 length is 18 residues. The junction had 17 bases not matched to a gene; V was cut back by 5 bases and J by 7 bases. Germline V CDR1 and CDR2: SGHVS, FNYEAQ. This chain's CDR3 is CASSQEGVLAGRIGELFF. The CDR3 nucleotides read TGTGCCAGCAGCCAAGAGGGGGTTCTAGCGGGAAGGATCGGGGAGCTGTTTTTT.

The chain links TRBV18 to TRBJ1-1, with D perhaps matching TRBD1 (6 bases). With 0 bases removed from V and 6 bases from J, the gap between germline ends came to 14 bases. The CDR3 sequence is 15 residues long. Looked up from germline, CDR1 is KGHSH and CDR2 is LQKENI. CDR3 protein: CASSPPAGGPPEAFF. DNA for the CDR3: TGTGCCAGCTCACCACCGGCGGGGGGCCCTCCTGAAGCTTTCTTT.

The chain combines TRBV19 with TRBJ1-4; D remains unclear. With 1 base removed from V and 10 bases from J, the gap between germline ends came to 19 bases. The germline gives CDR1 LNHDA, CDR2 SQIVND (reference sequence). CDR3 length: 16 residues. For the CDR3, the DNA is TGTGCCAGTAGTATAGTAGAGGGAATCTTTAAAGGAAAACTGTTTTTT. This sequence encodes CASSIVEGIFKGKLFF.

The chain recombines TRBV6-1 with TRBJ2-5, with D perhaps assigned TRBD1 or TRBD2 (5 bases each). Judging by the DNA end, TRBJ2-7 fits better; the J call may be wrong. CDR3 size: 16 residues. Germline lookup yields CDR1 MNHNS and CDR2 SASEGT. In nucleotides, the CDR3 is TGTGCCAGCAGTGAAGGTGGTTCGGGGACCGACTACGAGCAGTACTTC. Its protein is CASSEGGSGTDYEQYF.

A word on this clone: At one end, the junction sequence differs from germline, possibly due to a read error. This chain joins TRBV6-1 and TRBJ1-4, with TRBD1 matching 10 bases. Germline CDR1 reads MNHNS; CDR2 reads SASEGT. The CDR3 runs 15 residues. The CDR3 region is CASREEGTGDEKLFF. In nucleotides, the CDR3 is TGTGCCAGCAGAGAAGAGGGGACAGGGGATGAAAAACTGTTTTTT.

The V gene is TRBV12-5, the J gene TRBJ1-5; 7 nucleotides align to TRBD1. Germline loops: CDR1 LGHNT, CDR2 FRNRAP. Trimming at V came to 2 bases and at J to 2 bases, leaving 3 bases not matched to a gene. CDR3 length equals 15 residues. The CDR3: CASGLSGGGNQPQHF. The DNA for the CDR3 is TGTGCTAGTGGTTTGTCAGGGGGAGGCAATCAGCCCCAGCATTTT.

J is TRBJ2-6 and V is TRBV5-1; D possibly corresponds to TRBD1 (6 bases). The germline V gene encodes CDR1 SGHRS and CDR2 YFSETQ. Trimming removed 0 bases from V and 0 bases from J, with 16 bases in between. This CDR3 region has 19 residues. The CDR3 sequence: CASSLAPGHSSSGANVLTF. As DNA, the CDR3 is TGCGCCAGCAGCTTGGCCCCGGGACACTCTTCCTCTGGGGCCAACGTCCTGACTTTC.

The chain combines TRBV5-6 with TRBJ2-1; possibly TRBD2 for D (6 bases). The ends were cut back, 4 bases at V and 3 bases at J, with 14 bases in the middle. Looked up from germline, CDR1 is SGHDT and CDR2 is YYEEEE. The CDR3 consists of 15 residues. CDR3 coding DNA: TGTGCCAGCAGCCGGGGACTCTTTTTCTACAATGAGCAGTTCTTC. This translates into CASSRGLFFYNEQFF.

The chain carries TRBV7-2 and TRBJ1-2, with D unresolved. This CDR3 has 13 amino acids. The germline gives CDR1 SGHTA, CDR2 FQGNSA. With 5 bases removed from V and 7 bases from J, the gap between germline ends came to 14 bases. Here the CDR3 reads CASSRRTDAGYTF. The CDR3 bases are TGTGCCAGCAGCCGAAGGACCGACGCTGGCTACACCTTC.

The CDR3 sequence is CASSKRAADTQYF. DNA of the CDR3: TGTGCCAGCTCAAAGAGGGCTGCAGATACGCAGTATTTT. The chain couples TRBV18 to TRBJ2-3; possible D gene TRBD2, 5 bases. This CDR3 is 13 amino acids long. Germline loops: CDR1 KGHSH, CDR2 LQKENI. With 5 bases removed from V and 4 bases from J, the gap between germline ends came to 10 bases.